A single sample gave rise to the 8 T cell receptor beta chains below, sequenced in a study of blood T cells in healthy people across ages (dated by TCRdb to about 2015). The receptor library was made with 5' RACE. Sequencing was performed on an Illumina HiSeq 2500. The second PCR ran for about 6 to 12 cycles and used a J-beta primer mix along with a sample-barcoded 5' primer. TCRdb reran the public reads through fastp at Q25 and MiXCR, keeping productive beta chains. Each entry merges the rows of one CDR3 protein and shows their most common DNA and genes. The sample table lists under 2 million distinct CDR3 sequences, 34% of them with a count of one. The leading ten clones occupy about 11% of the sample. Sequenced sample: blood. The receptors derive from a woman between 25 and 40 years old in good health.

The chain combines TRBV3-1 with TRBJ2-7; no firm D call. Trimming left V 0 bases short and J 5 bases short, with 8 bases between. CDR1 and CDR2 (germline): LGHDT, YNNKEL (reference sequence). The CDR3 runs to 13 residues. Written as DNA, the CDR3 is TGTGCCAGCAGCCAAGAAAAGTCCCACGAGCAGTACTTC. As protein: CASSQEKSHEQYF.

This clonotype came up a few times. The chain combines TRBV7-6 with TRBJ2-3; D is unclear. The CDR3 is 15 residues long. V lost 7 bases and J 4 bases, leaving 18 bases between the germline ends. In germline, CDR1 is SGHVS, CDR2 FNYEAQ. In nucleotides, the CDR3 is TGTGCCAGCATGGCCGGGCCGGGTCGACCAGATACGCAGTATTTT. Its protein is CASMAGPGRPDTQYF. The complete variable domain, with remaining parts taken from reference TRBV7-6 and TRBJ2-3, reads GAGVSQSPRYKVTKRGQDVALRCDPISGHVSLYWYRQALGQGPEFLTYFNYEAQQDKSGLPNDRFSAERPEGSISTLTIQRTEQRDSAMYRCASMAGPGRPDTQYFGPGTRLTVL.

This chain links TRBV7-6 with TRBJ2-3, with 10 bases identical to TRBD2. V was pared by 5 bases and J by 1 base, with 18 bases of the junction left unmatched. Germline loops: CDR1 SGHVS, CDR2 FNYEAQ. CDR3 length equals 20 residues. As DNA, the CDR3 is TGTGCCAGCAGCCCGGGGACCAGGACTAGCGGATTGATGGGCACAGATACGCAGTATTTT. Translated: CASSPGTRTSGLMGTDTQYF.

This clonotype was seen more than once but under ten times. The chain joins TRBV29-1 to TRBJ2-5, with D possibly TRBD1 on 6 matching bases. Looked up from germline, CDR1 is SQVTM and CDR2 is ANQGSEA. The CDR3 sequence is 11 residues long. The V and J ends lost 7 bases and 4 bases respectively, with 10 bases between them. CDR3 loop: CSGDRLETQYF. The CDR3 nucleotides read TGCAGCGGAGACAGGCTAGAGACCCAGTACTTC.

On this clonotype itself: At one of its ends the junction is not consistent with the germline gene, which may arise from a read error. The chain couples TRBV14 to TRBJ2-5; no clear D gene. There are 13 residues in the CDR3. Germline V gives CDR1 SGHDN, CDR2 FVKESK. The CDR3 nucleotides read TGTGCCAGCAGCCAAGGTCCCGCAGAGGCCCAGTACTTC. This sequence encodes CASSQGPAEAQYF. Variable domain in full (rest from reference TRBV14 and TRBJ2-5): EAGVTQFPSHSVIEKGQTVTLRCDPISGHDNLYWYRRVMGKEIKFLLHFVKESKQDESGMPNNRFLAERTGGTYSTLKVQPAELEDSGVYFCASSQGPAEAQYFGPGTRLLVL.

The genes are TRBV10-3 and TRBJ2-7; TRBD1 or TRBD2 may be the D gene (7 bases each). Germline values: CDR1 ENHRY, CDR2 SYGVKD. Trimming took off 2 bases at V and 2 bases at J, with 16 bases between the two ends. The length of the CDR3 is 16 residues. The CDR3 reads CAISEGQGGRAYEQYF. The CDR3 bases are TGTGCCATCAGTGAGGGCCAGGGGGGGAGAGCCTACGAGCAGTACTTC.

This chain joins TRBV9 and TRBJ2-5, with 11 bases fitting TRBD2. The CDR3 sequence is 17 residues long. CDR1 is SGDLS, CDR2 YYNGEE, per germline. Trimming took 3 bases from V and 6 from J; bases not matched to a gene: 13. DNA for the CDR3: TGTGCCAGCAGCGCCCCTAGCGTAGCGGGGGGGGAGAAGACCCAGTACTTC. Translated: CASSAPSVAGGEKTQYF.

The genes are TRBV7-9 and TRBJ1-1; possibly TRBD1 for D (6 bases). The CDR3 is 16 amino acids. V was cut by 3 bases and J by 6 bases, with 20 bases left in between. CDR1 SEHNR and CDR2 FQNEAQ come from the germline V gene (reference sequence). CDR3 region: CASSLTRWGRRSEAFF. The CDR3 nucleotides read TGTGCCAGCAGCTTGACCCGATGGGGGCGCAGGTCTGAAGCTTTCTTT.